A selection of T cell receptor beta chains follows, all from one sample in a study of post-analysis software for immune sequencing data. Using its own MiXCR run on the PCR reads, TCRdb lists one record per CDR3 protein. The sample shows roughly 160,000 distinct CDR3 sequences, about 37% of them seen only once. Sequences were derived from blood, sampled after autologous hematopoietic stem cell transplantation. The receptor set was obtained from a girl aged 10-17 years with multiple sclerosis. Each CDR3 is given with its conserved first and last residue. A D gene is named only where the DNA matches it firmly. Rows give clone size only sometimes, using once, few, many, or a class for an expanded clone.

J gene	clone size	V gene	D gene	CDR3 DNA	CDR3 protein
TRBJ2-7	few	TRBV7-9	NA	TGTGCCAGCAGCTTCGGGACTGGCTACGAGCAGTACTTC	CASSFGTGYEQYF
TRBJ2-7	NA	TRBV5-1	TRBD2	TGCGCCAGCAGCTCACGGACCGGGACTAGCCCTTTCTATAGCGACTCCTACGAGCAGTACTTC	CASSSRTGTSPFYSDSYEQYF
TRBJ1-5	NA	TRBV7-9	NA	TGTGCCAGCAGCTTAGACCATACGGGTCAGCCCCAGCATTTT	CASSLDHTGQPQHF
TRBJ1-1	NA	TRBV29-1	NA	TGCGGGAGTTCCGGAGAGGGGGGGCTGAACACTGAAGCTTTCTTT	CGSSGEGGLNTEAFF
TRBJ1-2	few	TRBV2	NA	TGTGCCAGTAGTGAAGCTGACCACCTGGGGTTTGGCTACACCTTC	CASSEADHLGFGYTF
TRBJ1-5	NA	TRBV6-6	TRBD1	TGTGCCAGCAAGGGACAGGCCGGCGCCAATCAGCCCCAGCATTTT	CASKGQAGANQPQHF
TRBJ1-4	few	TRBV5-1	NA	TGCGCCAGCAGCAGGGGAGCAACTAATGAAAAACTGTTTTTT	CASSRGATNEKLFF
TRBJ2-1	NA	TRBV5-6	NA	TGTGCCAGCCGGCCCCTGAACGGAAATGAGCAGTTCTTC	CASRPLNGNEQFF
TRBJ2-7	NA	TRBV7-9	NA	TGTGCCAGCGCAGCAACCGTATACTACGAGCAGTACTTC	CASAATVYYEQYF
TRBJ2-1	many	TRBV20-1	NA	TGCAGTGCCCACGGGACCGCCAGCTCCTACAATGAGCAGTTCTTC	CSAHGTASSYNEQFF
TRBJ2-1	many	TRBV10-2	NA	TGCGCCACTTCATCCTCAGGGTATGAGCAGTTCTTC	CATSSSGYEQFF
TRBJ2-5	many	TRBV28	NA	TGTGCCAGCAGTTTATCCCAGGGATCAGGCGAGACCCAGTACTTC	CASSLSQGSGETQYF
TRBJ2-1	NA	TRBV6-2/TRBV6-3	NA	TGTGCCAGCAACCGAGCGGGAAGGGGGTACAATGAGCAGTTCTTC	CASNRAGRGYNEQFF
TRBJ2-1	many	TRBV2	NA	TGTGCCAGCAGTGCTCGTGGTGGCGGTGAGCAGTTCTTC	CASSARGGGEQFF
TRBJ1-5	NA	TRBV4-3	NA	TGCGCCAGCAGCCAAGATGGGGCAAATCAGCCCCAGCATTTT	CASSQDGANQPQHF
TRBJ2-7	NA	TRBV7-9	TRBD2	TGTGCCAGCAGCCCACGGGGAGGTAGCGGGAACTACGAGCAGTACTTC	CASSPRGGSGNYEQYF
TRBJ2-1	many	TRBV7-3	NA	TGTGCCAGCAGTCGTACTAAGGGGGAAAGCTCCTACAATGAGCAGTTCTTC	CASSRTKGESSYNEQFF
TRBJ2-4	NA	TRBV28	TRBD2	TGTGCCAGCAGTTTATTAGGACTAGCAGAAGCCAAAAACATTCAGTACTTC	CASSLLGLAEAKNIQYF
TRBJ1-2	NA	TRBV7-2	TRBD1	TGTGCCAGCAGCTTAACTCGACAGGGGCGCTATGGCTACACCTTC	CASSLTRQGRYGYTF
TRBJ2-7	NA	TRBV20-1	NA	TGCAGTGCTAGTTTACGGCACCGCTCCTACGAGCAGTACTTC	CSASLRHRSYEQYF
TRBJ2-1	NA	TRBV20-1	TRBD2	TGCAGTGCTGGCGGGGGGGACTACAACAATGAGCAGTTCTTC	CSAGGGDYNNEQFF
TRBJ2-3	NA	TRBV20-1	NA	TGCAGTGCTAGAGGGACAACCCGGGGGGATACGCAGTATTTT	CSARGTTRGDTQYF
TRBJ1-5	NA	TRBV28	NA	TGTGCCAGCAGCCTGGGGGGTGGTTCCGGGCAGCCCCAGCATTTT	CASSLGGGSGQPQHF
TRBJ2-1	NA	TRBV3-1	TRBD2	TGTGCCAGCAGCCAGGGTGGGAGGGATTACAATGAGCAGTTCTTC	CASSQGGRDYNEQFF
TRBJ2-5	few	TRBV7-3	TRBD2	TGTGCCAGCAGTCCCGGGATAGCGGGGAGGGAGACCCAGTACTTC	CASSPGIAGRETQYF
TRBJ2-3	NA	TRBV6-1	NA	TGTGCCAGCAGGGAAGGGTGGTCGACAGATACGCAGTATTTT	CASREGWSTDTQYF
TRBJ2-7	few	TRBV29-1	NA	TGCAGCGTTGCGGACGGGGGGCAGAGCGAGCAGTACTTC	CSVADGGQSEQYF
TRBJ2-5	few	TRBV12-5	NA	TGTGCTAGTGGTCTGGGGGCTTTGCAGGGTCAAGAGACCCAGTACTTC	CASGLGALQGQETQYF
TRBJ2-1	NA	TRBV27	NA	TGTGCCAGCAGTTTAGGACCACCAGGGATCTCCTACAATGAGCAGTTCTTC	CASSLGPPGISYNEQFF
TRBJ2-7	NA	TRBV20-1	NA	TGCAGTGCTAGGACCGGGAGCTCCTACAATGAGCAGTACTTC	CSARTGSSYNEQYF
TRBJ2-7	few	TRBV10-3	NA	TGTGCCATCAGTGAGTCACGGGGGAGCAGGTACGAGCAGTACTTC	CAISESRGSRYEQYF
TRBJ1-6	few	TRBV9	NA	TGTGCCAGCAGCGTAGGCTCGTGGGGTTCACCCCTCCACTTT	CASSVGSWGSPLHF
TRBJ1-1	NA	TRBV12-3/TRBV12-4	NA	TGTGCCAGCAGTTTAGCAGGGGCTCCTGAAGCTTTCTTT	CASSLAGAPEAFF
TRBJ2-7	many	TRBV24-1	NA	TGTGCCACCAGTGATTCCAGGTGGGACAGATCCGGGGGACACCAAAAGCAGTACTTC	CATSDSRWDRSGGHQKQYF
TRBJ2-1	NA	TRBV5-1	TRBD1	TGCGCCAGCAGCCAAGGACAGGGGAGGGGGGATGAGCAGTTCTTC	CASSQGQGRGDEQFF
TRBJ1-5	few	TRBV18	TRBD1	TGTGCCAGCTCGGACAGGGACGGTACTCAGCCCCAGCATTTT	CASSDRDGTQPQHF
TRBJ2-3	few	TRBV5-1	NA	TGCGCCAGCAGCTTGGTGACTACCACAGATACGCAGTATTTT	CASSLVTTTDTQYF
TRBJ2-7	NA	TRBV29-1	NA	TGCAGCGTTGAAGATGGCAGGGGCTACGAGCAGTACTTC	CSVEDGRGYEQYF
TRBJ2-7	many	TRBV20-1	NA	TGCAGTGCCTCGGACTCGTTGAGCTCCTACGAGCAGTACTTC	CSASDSLSSYEQYF
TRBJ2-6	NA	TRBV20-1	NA	TGCAGTGCTTCGAAGGGATTTGGGGCCAACGTCCTGACTTTC	CSASKGFGANVLTF
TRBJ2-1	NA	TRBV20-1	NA	TGCAGTGCTAGAGCCCGGGACGCCTACAATGAGCAGTTCTTC	CSARARDAYNEQFF
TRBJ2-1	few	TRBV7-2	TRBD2	TGTGCCAGCAGCCAGACTAGCGGGAGTATGGTTGAGCAGTTCTTC	CASSQTSGSMVEQFF
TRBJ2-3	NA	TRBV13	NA	TGTGCCAGCAGCTTAGGGCTAGCCGTCACAGATACGCAGTATTTT	CASSLGLAVTDTQYF
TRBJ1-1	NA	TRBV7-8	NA	TGTGCCAGCAGCTTAGATGGGAGGACTGAAGCTTTCTTT	CASSLDGRTEAFF
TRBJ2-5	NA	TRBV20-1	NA	TGCAGTGCTAGAGAGGGTGTAGAGACCCAGTACTTC	CSAREGVETQYF
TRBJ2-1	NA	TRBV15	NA	TGTGCCACCAGCAGAGATTTCGGGACAAATCGCCTTGAGCAGTTCTTC	CATSRDFGTNRLEQFF
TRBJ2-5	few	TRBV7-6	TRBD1	TGTGCCAGCAGCTTAGTAGGGACAGGGTCCCTCCAAGAGACCCAGTACTTC	CASSLVGTGSLQETQYF
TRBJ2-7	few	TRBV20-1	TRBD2	TGCAGTGCTGGTAGCGGGAGGGCCGGTTACGAGCAGTACTTC	CSAGSGRAGYEQYF
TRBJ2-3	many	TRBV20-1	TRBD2	TGCAGTGCCGCAGCGAGCGGGACGGTAGATACGCAGTATTTT	CSAAASGTVDTQYF
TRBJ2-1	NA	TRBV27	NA	TGTGCCAGCAGCCAAAGGGGGAGTCTCTACAATGAGCAGTTCTTC	CASSQRGSLYNEQFF
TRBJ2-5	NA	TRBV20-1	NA	TGCAGTGCTAGAGATCTAGTACAGCAAGAGACCCAGTACTTC	CSARDLVQQETQYF
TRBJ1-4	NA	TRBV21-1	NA	TGTGCCAGCAGCAAACCCCCGGGGGGGAGGGATGAAAAACTGTTTTTT	CASSKPPGGRDEKLFF
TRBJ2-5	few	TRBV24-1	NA	TGTGCCACCAGTGATCCTCAGGGTAGGCAGACCCAGTACTTC	CATSDPQGRQTQYF
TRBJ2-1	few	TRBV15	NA	TGTGCCGCCAGCAGTTTCGGAGATGTACGGGGCAATGAGCAGTTCTTC	CAASSFGDVRGNEQFF
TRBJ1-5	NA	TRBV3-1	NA	TGTGCCAGCAGCCTGGACGGGAAGCAGCCCCAGCATTTT	CASSLDGKQPQHF
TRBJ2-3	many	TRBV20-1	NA	TGCAGTGCTAGGATATCAGGGCGCACAGATACGCAGTATTTT	CSARISGRTDTQYF
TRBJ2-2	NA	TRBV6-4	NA	TGTGCCAGCAGCTTAGACCCGGGTGTGGGTACCGGGGAGCTGTTTTTT	CASSLDPGVGTGELFF
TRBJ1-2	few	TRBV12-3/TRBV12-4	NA	TGTGCCAGCAGTTTCGGCAGGGGTAAGGGCTACACCTTC	CASSFGRGKGYTF